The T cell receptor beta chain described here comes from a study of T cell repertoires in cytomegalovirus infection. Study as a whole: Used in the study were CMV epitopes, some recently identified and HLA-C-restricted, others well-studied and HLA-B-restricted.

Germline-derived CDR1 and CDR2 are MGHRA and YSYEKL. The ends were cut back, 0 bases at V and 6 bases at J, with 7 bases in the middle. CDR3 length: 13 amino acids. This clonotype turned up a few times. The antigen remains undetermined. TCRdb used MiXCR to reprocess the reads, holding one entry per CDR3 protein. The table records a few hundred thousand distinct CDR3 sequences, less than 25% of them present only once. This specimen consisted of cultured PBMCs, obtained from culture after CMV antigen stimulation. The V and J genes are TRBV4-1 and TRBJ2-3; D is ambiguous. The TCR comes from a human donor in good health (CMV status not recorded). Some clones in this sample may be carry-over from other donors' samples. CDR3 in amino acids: CASSQDFLDTQYF. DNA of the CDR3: TGCGCCAGCAGCCAAGACTTCCTCGATACGCAGTATTTT.